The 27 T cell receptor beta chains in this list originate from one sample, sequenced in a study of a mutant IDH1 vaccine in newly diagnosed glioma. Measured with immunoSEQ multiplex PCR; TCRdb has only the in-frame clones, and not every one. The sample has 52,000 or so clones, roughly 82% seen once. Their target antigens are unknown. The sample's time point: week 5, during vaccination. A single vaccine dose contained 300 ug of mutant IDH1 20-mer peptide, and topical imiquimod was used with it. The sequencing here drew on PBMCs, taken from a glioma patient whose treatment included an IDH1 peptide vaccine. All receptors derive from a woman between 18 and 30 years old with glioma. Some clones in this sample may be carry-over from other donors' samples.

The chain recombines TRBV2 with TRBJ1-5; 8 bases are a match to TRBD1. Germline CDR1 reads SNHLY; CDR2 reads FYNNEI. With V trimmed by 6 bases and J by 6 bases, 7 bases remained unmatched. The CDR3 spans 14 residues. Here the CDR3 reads CASRDDRGSQPQHF. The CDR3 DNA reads TGTGCCAGCAGGGACGACAGGGGAAGTCAGCCCCAGCATTTT.

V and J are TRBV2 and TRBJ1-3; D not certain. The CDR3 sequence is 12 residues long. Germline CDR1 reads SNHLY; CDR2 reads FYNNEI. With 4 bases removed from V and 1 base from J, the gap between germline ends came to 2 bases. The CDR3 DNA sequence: TGTGCCAGCAGTGTATCTGGAAACACCATATATTTT. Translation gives CASSVSGNTIYF.

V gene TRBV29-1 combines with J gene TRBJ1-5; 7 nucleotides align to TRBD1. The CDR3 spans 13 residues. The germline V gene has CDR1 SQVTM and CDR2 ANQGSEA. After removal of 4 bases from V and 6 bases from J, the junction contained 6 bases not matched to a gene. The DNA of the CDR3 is TGCAGCGTTGCCAGGGGGGAGGCTCAGCCCCAGCATTTT. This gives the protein CSVARGEAQPQHF.

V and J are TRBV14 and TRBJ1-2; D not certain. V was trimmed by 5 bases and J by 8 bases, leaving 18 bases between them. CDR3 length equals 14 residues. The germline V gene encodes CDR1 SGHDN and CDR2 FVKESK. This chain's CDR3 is CASSFRPRAGGYTF. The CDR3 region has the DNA TGTGCCAGCAGCTTCCGACCTCGGGCAGGAGGCTACACCTTC.

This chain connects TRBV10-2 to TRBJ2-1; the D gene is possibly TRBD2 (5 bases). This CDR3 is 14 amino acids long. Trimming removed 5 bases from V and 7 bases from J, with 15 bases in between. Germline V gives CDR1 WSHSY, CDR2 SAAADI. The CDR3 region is CASSTDGLANEQFF. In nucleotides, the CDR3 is TGCGCCAGCAGTACCGACGGACTCGCTAATGAGCAGTTCTTC.

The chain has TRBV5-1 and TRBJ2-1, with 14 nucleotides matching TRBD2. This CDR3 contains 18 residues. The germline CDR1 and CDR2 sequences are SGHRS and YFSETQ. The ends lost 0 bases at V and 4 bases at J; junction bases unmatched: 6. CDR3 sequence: CASSLGLAGGSLYNEQFF. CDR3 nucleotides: TGCGCCAGCAGCTTGGGACTAGCGGGAGGGTCGTTATACAATGAGCAGTTCTTC.

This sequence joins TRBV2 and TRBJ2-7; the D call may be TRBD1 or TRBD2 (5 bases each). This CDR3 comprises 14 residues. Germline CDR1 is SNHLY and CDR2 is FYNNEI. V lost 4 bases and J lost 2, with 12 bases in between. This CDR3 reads CASSAGTVPYEQYF. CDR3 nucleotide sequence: TGTGCCAGCAGTGCCGGGACGGTTCCCTACGAGCAGTACTTC.

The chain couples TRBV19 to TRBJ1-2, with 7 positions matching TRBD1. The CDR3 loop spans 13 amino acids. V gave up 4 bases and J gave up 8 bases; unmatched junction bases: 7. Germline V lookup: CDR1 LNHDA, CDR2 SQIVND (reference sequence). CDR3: CASSTQQGWGYTF. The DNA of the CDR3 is TGTGCCAGTAGTACCCAACAGGGGTGGGGCTACACCTTC.

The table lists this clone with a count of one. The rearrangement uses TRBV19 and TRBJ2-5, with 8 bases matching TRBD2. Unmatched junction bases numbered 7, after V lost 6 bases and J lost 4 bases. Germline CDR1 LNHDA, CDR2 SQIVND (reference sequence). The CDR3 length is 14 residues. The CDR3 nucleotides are TGTGCCAGTAGGGAACACCGGGAGGGAGAGACCCAGTACTTC. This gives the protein CASREHREGETQYF.

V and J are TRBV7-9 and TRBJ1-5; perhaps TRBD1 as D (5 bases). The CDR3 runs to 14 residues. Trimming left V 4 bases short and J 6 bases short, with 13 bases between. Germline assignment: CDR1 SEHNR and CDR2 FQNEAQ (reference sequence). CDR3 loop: CASSSDSVLQPQHF. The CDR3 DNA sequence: TGTGCCAGCAGCTCCGACAGCGTTCTTCAGCCCCAGCATTTT.

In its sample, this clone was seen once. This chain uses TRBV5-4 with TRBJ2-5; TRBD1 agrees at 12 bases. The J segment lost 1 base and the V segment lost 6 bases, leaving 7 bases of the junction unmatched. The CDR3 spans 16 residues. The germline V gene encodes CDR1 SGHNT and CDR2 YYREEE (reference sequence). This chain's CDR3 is CASTRDRGPTQETQYF. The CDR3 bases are TGTGCCAGCACCAGGGACAGGGGGCCTACCCAAGAGACCCAGTACTTC. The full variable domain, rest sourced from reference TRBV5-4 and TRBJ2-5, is ETGVTQSPTHLIKTRGQQVTLRCSSQSGHNTVSWYQQALGQGPQFIFQYYREEENGRGNFPPRFSGLQFPNYSSELNVNALELDDSALYLCASTRDRGPTQETQYFGPGTRLLVL.

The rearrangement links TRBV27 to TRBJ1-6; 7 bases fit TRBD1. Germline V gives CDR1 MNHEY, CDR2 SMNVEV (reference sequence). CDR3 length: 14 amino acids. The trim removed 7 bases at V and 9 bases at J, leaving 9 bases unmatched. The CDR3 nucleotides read TGTGCCAGCAAAGGGGGCCCCTCGGGTTCACCCCTCCACTTT. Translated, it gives CASKGGPSGSPLHF.

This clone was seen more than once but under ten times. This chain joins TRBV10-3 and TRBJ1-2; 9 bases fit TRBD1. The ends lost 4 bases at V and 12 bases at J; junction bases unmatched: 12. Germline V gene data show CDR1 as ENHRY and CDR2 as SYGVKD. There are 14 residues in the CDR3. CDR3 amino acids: CAISGGRDRENDTF. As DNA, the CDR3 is TGTGCCATCAGTGGGGGCCGGGACAGGGAAAACGACACCTTC.

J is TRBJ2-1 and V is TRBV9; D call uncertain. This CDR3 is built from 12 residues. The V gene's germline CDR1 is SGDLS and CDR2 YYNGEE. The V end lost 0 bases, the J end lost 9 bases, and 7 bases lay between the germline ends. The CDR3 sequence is CASSVANGEQFF. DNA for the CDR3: TGTGCCAGCAGCGTAGCTAATGGTGAGCAGTTCTTC.

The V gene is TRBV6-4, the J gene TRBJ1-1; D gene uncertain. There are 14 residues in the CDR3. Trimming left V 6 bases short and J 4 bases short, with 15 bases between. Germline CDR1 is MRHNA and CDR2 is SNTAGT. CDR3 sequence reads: CASRKHELATEAFF. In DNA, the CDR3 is TGTGCCAGCAGGAAACACGAATTGGCCACTGAAGCTTTCTTT.

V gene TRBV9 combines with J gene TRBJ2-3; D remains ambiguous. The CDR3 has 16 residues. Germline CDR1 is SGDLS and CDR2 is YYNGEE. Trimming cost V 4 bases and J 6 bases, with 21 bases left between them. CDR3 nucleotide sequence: TGTGCCAGCAGCCCCACCGGAGCAGGCGGTGGGGATACGCAGTATTTT. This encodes CASSPTGAGGGDTQYF.

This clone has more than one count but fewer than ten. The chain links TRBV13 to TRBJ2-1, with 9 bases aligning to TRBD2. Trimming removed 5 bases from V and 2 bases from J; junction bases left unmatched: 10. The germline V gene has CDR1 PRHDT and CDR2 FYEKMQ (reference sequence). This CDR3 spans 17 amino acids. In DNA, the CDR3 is TGTGCCAGCAGCACCGGTAGCGGGGGCCGTCCCTACAATGAGCAGTTCTTC. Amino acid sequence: CASSTGSGGRPYNEQFF.

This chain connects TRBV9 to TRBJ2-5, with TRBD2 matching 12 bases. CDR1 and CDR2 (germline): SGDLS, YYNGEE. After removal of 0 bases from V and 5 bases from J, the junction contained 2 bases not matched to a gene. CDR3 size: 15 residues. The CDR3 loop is CASSVETSGGETQYF. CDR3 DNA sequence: TGTGCCAGCAGCGTAGAGACTAGCGGGGGTGAGACCCAGTACTTC.

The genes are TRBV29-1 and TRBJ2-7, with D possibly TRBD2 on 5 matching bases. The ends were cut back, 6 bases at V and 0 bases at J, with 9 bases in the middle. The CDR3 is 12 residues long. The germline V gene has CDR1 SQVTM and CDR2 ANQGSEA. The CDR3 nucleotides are TGCAGCGTAACTACTAGCTCCTACGAGCAGTACTTC. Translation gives CSVTTSSYEQYF.

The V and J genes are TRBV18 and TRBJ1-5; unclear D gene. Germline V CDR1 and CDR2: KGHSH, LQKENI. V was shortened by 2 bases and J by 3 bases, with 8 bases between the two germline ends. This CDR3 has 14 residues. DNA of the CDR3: TGTGCCAGCTCACCAACAGTCTCCAATCAGCCCCAGCATTTT. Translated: CASSPTVSNQPQHF. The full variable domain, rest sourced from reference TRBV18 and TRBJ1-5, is NAGVMQNPRHLVRRRGQEARLRCSPMKGHSHVYWYRQLPEEGLKFMVYLQKENIIDESGMPKERFSAEFPKEGPSILRIQQVVRGDSAAYFCASSPTVSNQPQHFGDGTRLSIL.

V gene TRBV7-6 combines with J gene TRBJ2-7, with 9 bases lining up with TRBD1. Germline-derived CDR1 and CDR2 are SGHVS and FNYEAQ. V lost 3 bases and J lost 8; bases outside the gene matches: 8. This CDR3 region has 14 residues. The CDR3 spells CASSFASDRGQQYF. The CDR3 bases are TGTGCCAGCAGCTTCGCCTCGGACAGGGGACAGCAGTACTTC.

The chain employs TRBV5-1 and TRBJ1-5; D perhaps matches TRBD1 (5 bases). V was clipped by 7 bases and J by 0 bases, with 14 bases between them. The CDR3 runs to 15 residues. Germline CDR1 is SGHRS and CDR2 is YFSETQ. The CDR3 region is CASAITGDSNQPQHF. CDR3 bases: TGCGCCAGCGCAATAACGGGGGATAGCAATCAGCCCCAGCATTTT.

The CDR3 DNA sequence: TGTGCCAGCAGCTTAGTAGGGGCAGGGACCAATCAGCCCCAGCATTTT. This encodes CASSLVGAGTNQPQHF. J is TRBJ1-5 and V is TRBV7-2, with a tentative D call TRBD1 (5 bases). Germline V gene sequence: CDR1 SGHTA, CDR2 FQGNSA. The V and J ends lost 1 base and 3 bases respectively, with 13 bases between them. This CDR3 spans 16 amino acids.

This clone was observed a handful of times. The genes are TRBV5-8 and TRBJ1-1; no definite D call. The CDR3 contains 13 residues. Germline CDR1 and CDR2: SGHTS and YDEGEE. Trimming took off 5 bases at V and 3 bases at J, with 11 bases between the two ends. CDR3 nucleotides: TGTGCCAGCAGTCTCAAATGGGACACTGAAGCTTTCTTT. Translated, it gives CASSLKWDTEAFF.

The CDR3 sequence: CASSPVNGGELFF. CDR3 coding DNA: TGTGCCAGCAGCCCTGTAAATGGCGGGGAGCTGTTTTTT. The V call is TRBV7-2, the J call TRBJ2-2; D remains unclear. Germline V gives CDR1 SGHTA, CDR2 FQGNSA. The CDR3 consists of 13 residues. V shed 5 bases and J shed 7 bases, with 11 bases lying between them.

The CDR3 DNA sequence: TGTGCCAGCAGCCCGCTAATTGGAGGCGGACCTGAAGCTTTCTTT. Residues: CASSPLIGGGPEAFF. The J gene is TRBJ1-1, the V gene TRBV5-6; D remains ambiguous. The germline V and J ends were trimmed by 4 bases and 6 bases, with 19 bases remaining between them. Germline values: CDR1 SGHDT, CDR2 YYEEEE. The CDR3 runs to 15 residues.

The CDR3, as DNA: TGTGCCAGCAGTTTAGGGGCGGGACAGCAGTACTTC. Its protein is CASSLGAGQQYF. The gene calls are TRBV28 and TRBJ2-7; maybe TRBD2 (6 bases). The CDR3 is 12 amino acids. Trimming took 2 bases from V and 8 from J, leaving 10 bases between them. Germline V gene sequence: CDR1 MDHEN, CDR2 SYDVKM.